The following is a TCR beta chain sequence with its context. CDR1 is SGHAT, CDR2 FQDESV, per germline (reference sequence). J was trimmed by 7 bases and V by 5 bases; bases with no gene match: 2. The CDR3 sequence is 13 residues long. Clinical history as reported by participants underpinned cohort assignment. The entry originates in a study of blood T cell repertoires in COVID-19. The overall study: Among Cohort 3 donors, those recovered had two negative PCRs, clearance, or symptom resolution.

Data came from immunoSEQ multiplex PCR; TCRdb stores just in-frame clones and leaves some out. Of 300,000 to 450,000 clones listed, about 89% are singletons. Sequencing input: PBMCs or T cells enriched from blood (not recorded which). This chain joins TRBV11-1 and TRBJ2-2; 9 bases fit TRBD1. The receptor was derived from a man aged 35-49 years in a cohort exposed to, infected with or recovered from COVID-19 (not recorded which). This chain's CDR3 is CASSDRGGGELFF. The CDR3 DNA sequence: TGTGCCAGCAGCGACAGGGGGGGCGGGGAGCTGTTTTTT.